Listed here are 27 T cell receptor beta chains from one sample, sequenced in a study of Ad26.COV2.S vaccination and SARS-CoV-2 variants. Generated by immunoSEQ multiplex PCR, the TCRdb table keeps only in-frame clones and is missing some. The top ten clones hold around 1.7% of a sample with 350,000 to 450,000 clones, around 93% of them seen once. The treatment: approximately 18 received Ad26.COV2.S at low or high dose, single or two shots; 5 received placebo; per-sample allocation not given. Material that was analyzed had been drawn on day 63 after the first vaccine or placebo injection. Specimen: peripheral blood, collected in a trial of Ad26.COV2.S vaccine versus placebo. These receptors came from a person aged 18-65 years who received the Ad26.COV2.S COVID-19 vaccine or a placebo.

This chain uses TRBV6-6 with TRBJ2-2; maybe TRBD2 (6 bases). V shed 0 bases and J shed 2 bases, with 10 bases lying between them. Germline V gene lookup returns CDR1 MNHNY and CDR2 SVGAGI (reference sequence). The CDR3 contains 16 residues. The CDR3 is CASSYSRRANTGELFF. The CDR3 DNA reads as TGTGCCAGCAGTTACTCTAGGAGGGCAAACACCGGGGAGCTGTTTTTT.

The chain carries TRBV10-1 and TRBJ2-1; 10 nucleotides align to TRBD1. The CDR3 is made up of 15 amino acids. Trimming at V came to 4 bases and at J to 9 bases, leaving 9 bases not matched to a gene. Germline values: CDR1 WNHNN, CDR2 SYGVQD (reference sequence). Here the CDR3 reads CASSVGQGTWGEQFF. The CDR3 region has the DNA TGCGCCAGCAGTGTGGGACAGGGGACCTGGGGTGAGCAGTTCTTC.

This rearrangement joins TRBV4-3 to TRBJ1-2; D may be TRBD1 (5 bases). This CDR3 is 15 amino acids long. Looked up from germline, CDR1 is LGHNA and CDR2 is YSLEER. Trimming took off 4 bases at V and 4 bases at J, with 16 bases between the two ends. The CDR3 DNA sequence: TGCGCCAGCAGCCCCGGGGGAGGGGCCACCTATGGCTACACCTTC. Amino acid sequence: CASSPGGGATYGYTF.

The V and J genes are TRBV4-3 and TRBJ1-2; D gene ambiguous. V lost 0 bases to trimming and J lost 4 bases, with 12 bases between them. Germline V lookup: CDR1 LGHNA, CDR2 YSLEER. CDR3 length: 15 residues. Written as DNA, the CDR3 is TGCGCCAGCAGCCAAGATATTAGGGTTGCCTATGGCTACACCTTC. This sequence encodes CASSQDIRVAYGYTF.

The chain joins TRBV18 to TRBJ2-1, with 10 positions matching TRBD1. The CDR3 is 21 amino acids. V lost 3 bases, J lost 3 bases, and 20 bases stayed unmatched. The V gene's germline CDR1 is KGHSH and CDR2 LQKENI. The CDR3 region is CASSPRDRGSGPGGSYNEQFF. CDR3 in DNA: TGTGCCAGCTCACCCCGGGACAGGGGCTCGGGACCTGGTGGAAGCTACAATGAGCAGTTCTTC.

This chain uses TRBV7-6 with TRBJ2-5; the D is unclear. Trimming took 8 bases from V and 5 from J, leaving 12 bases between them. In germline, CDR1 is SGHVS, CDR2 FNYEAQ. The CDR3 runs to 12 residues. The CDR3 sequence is CASSYRFETQYF. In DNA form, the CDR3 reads TGTGCCAGCTCCTACCGGTTTGAGACCCAGTACTTC.

CDR3 in amino acids: CASSTGTSRSTDTQYF. Written as DNA, the CDR3 is TGTGCCAGCAGCACCGGGACTAGCCGTAGCACAGATACGCAGTATTTT. This chain uses TRBV5-4 with TRBJ2-3, with 9 nucleotides matching TRBD2. The CDR3 loop spans 16 amino acids. CDR1 is SGHNT and CDR2 is YYREEE in the germline V gene (reference sequence). V shed 4 bases, J shed 0 bases, and the junction held 6 bases outside the gene matches. Together with reference TRBV5-4 and TRBJ2-3, the CDR3 gives the full variable domain: ETGVTQSPTHLIKTRGQQVTLRCSSQSGHNTVSWYQQALGQGPQFIFQYYREEENGRGNFPPRFSGLQFPNYSSELNVNALELDDSALYLCASSTGTSRSTDTQYFGPGTRLTVL.

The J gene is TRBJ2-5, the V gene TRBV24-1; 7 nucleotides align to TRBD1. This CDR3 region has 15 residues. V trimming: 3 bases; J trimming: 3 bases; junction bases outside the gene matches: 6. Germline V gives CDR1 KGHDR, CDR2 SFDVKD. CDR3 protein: CATSDQLQGKETQYF. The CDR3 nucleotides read TGTGCCACCAGTGATCAATTACAGGGGAAAGAGACCCAGTACTTC.

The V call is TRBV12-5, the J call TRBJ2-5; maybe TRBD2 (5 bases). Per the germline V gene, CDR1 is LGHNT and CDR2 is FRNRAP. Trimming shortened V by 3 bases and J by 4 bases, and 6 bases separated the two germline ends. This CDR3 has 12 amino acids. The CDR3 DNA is TGTGCTAGTGGTTTACGGGGAGAGACCCAGTACTTC. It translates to CASGLRGETQYF. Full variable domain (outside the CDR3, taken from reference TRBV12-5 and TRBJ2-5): DARVTQTPRHKVTEMGQEVTMRCQPILGHNTVFWYRQTMMQGLELLAYFRNRAPLDDSGMPKDRFSAEMPDATLATLKIQPSEPRDSAVYFCASGLRGETQYFGPGTRLLVL.

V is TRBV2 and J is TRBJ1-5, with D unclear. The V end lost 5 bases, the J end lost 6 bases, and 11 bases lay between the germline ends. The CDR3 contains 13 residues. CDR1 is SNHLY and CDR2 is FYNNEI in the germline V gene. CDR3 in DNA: TGTGCCAGCAGTTTTCGCGTTTTTCAGCCCCAGCATTTT. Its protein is CASSFRVFQPQHF.

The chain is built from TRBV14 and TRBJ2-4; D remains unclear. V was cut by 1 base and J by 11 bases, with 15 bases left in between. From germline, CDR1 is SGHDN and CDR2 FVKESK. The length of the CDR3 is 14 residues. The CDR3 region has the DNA TGTGCCAGCAGCCAAGGTCCCGAGACCTGGCTTCAGTACTTC. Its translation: CASSQGPETWLQYF.

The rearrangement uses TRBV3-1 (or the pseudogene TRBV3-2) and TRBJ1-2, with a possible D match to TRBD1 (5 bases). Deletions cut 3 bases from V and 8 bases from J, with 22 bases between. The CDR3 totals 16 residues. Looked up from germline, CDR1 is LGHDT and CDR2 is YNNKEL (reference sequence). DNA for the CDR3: TGTGCCAGCAGCCAGTTTCAGGACACCAAACGAGAAGGCTACACCTTC. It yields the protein CASSQFQDTKREGYTF.

CDR3: CASSLDRANTGELFF. The CDR3 DNA sequence: TGCGCCAGCAGCTTGGACAGGGCTAACACCGGGGAGCTGTTTTTT. This rearrangement joins TRBV5-1 to TRBJ2-2, with D possibly being TRBD1 (6 bases). CDR3 length: 15 residues. Germline V gene sequence: CDR1 SGHRS, CDR2 YFSETQ. Trimming left V 0 bases short and J 2 bases short, with 8 bases between.

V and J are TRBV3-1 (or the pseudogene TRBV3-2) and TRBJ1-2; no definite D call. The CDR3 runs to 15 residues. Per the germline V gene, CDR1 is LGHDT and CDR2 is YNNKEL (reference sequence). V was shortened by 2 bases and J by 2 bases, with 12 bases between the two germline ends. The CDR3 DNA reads TGTGCCAGCAGCCAATGGGCAGACCGAAACTATGGCTACACCTTC. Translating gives CASSQWADRNYGYTF.

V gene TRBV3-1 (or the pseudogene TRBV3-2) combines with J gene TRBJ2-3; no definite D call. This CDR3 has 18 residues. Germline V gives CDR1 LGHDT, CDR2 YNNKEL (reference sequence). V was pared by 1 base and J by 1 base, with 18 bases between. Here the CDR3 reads CASSQGQARTPGTDTQYF. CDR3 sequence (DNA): TGTGCCAGCAGCCAAGGCCAAGCACGGACCCCCGGCACAGATACGCAGTATTTT.

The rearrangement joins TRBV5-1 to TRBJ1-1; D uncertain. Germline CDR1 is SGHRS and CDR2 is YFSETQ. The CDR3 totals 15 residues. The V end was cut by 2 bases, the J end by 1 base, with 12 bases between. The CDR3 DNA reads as TGCGCCAGCAGCTTAATTGGAGACACGAACACTGAAGCTTTCTTT. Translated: CASSLIGDTNTEAFF.

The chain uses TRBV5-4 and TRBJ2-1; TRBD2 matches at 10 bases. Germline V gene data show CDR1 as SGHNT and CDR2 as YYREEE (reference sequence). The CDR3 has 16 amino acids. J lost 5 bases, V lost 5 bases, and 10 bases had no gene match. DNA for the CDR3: TGTGCCAGCAGTCGACCGAGCGGGGGGGCAGACAATGAGCAGTTCTTC. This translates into CASSRPSGGADNEQFF.

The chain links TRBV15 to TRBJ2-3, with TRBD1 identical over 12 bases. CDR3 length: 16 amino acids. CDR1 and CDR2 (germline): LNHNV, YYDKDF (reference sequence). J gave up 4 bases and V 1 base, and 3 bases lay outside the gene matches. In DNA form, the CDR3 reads TGTGCCACCAGCAGAGTGGGGACAGGGGGCGCAGATACGCAGTATTTT. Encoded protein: CATSRVGTGGADTQYF.

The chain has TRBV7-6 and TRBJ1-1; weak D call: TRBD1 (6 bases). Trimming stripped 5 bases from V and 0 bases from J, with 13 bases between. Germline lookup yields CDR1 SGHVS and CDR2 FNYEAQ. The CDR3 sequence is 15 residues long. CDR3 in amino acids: CASSPWGTLNTEAFF. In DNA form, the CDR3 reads TGTGCCAGCAGCCCCTGGGGGACACTGAACACTGAAGCTTTCTTT.

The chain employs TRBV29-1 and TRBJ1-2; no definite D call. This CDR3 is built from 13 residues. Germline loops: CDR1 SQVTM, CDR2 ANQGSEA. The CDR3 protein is CTFERSRFYGYTF. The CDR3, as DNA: TGCACCTTTGAGCGCTCCCGTTTCTATGGCTACACCTTC. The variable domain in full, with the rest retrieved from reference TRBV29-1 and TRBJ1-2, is SAVISQKPSRDICQRGTSLTIQCQVDSQVTMMFWYRQQPGQSLTLIATANQGSEATYESGFVIDKFPISRPNLTFSTLTVSNMSPEDSSIYLCTFERSRFYGYTFGSGTRLTVV.

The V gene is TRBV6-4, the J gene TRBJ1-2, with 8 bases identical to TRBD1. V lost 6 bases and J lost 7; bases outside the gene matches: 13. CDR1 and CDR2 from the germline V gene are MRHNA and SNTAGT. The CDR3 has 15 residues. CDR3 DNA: TGTGCCAGCAGACTCCCCAGGACAGGGTTCTTTGGCTACACCTTC. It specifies CASRLPRTGFFGYTF.

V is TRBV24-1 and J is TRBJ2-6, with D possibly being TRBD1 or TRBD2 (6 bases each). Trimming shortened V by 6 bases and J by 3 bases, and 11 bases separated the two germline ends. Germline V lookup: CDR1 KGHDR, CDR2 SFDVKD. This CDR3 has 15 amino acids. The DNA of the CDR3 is TGTGCCACCAGTTCCGGGGGCGGTGGGGCCAACGTCCTGACTTTC. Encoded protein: CATSSGGGGANVLTF.

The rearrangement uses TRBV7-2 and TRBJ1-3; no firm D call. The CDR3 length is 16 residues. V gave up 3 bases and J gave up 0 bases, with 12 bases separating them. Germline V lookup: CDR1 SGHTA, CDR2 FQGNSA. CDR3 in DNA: TGTGCCAGCAGCTTCGTACCCATTAGCTCTGGAAACACCATATATTTT. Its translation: CASSFVPISSGNTIYF. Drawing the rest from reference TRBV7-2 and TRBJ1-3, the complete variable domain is GAGVSQSPSNKVTEKGKDVELRCDPISGHTALYWYRQSLGQGLEFLIYFQGNSAPDKSGLPSDRFSAERTGGSVSTLTIQRTQQEDSAVYLCASSFVPISSGNTIYFGEGSWLTVV.

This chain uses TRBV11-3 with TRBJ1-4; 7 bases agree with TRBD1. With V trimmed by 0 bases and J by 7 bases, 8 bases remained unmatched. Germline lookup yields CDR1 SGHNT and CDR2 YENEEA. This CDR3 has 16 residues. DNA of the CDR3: TGTGCCAGCAGCTTAGAGGGGTTTAGACAGGGTGAAAAACTGTTTTTT. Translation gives CASSLEGFRQGEKLFF.

The chain's CDR3 is CASSPAGSYNSPLHF. CDR3 sequence (DNA): TGTGCCAGCAGCCCTGCGGGGTCCTATAATTCACCCCTCCACTTT. V is TRBV25-1 and J is TRBJ1-6; D ambiguous. CDR1 and CDR2 (germline): MGHDK, SYGVNS. The CDR3 is 15 amino acids. Trimming pared 6 bases from V and 1 base from J, leaving 10 bases between.

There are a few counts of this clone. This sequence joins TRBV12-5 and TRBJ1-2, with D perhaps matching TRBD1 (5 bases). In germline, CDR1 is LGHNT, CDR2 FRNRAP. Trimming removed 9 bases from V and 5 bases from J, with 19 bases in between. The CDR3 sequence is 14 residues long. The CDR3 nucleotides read TGTGCTAGAATCCCCCGGGACCTCATTTATGGCTACACCTTC. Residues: CARIPRDLIYGYTF.

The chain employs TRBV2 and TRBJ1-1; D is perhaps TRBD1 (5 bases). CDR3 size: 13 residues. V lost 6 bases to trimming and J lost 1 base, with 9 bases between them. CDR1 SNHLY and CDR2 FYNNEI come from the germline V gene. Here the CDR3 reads CASRGRENTEAFF. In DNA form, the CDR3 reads TGTGCCAGCAGGGGACGGGAGAACACTGAAGCTTTCTTT. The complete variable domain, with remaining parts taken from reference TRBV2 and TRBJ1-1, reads EPEVTQTPSHQVTQMGQEVILRCVPISNHLYFYWYRQILGQKVEFLVSFYNNEISEKSEIFDDQFSVERPDGSNFTLKIRSTKLEDSAMYFCASRGRENTEAFFGQGTRLTVV.